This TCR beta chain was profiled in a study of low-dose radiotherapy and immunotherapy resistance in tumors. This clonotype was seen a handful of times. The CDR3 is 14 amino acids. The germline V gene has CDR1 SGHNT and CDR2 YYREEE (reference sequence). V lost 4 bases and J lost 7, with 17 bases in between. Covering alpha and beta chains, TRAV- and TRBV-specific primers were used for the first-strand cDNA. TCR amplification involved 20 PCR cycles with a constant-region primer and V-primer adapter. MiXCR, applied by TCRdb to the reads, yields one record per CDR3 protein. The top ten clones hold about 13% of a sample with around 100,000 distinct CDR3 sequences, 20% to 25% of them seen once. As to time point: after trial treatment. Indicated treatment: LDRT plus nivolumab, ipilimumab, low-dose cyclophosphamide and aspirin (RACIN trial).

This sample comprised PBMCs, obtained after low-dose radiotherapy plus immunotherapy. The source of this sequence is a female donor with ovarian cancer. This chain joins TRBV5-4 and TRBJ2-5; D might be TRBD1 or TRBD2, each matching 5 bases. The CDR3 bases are TGTGCCAGCAGCGTGGGGACCACCCTCGGGACCCAGTACTTC. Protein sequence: CASSVGTTLGTQYF.